Following are 26 T cell receptor beta chains from one sample sequenced in a study of cytomegalovirus exposure and HLA in healthy donors. The PCR was carried out with 60 Vbeta primers and 13 Jbeta primers. Clones were read by immunoSEQ multiplex PCR, and TCRdb kept only the in-frame ones, dropping some. Of some 200,000 clones in the sample, 76% were seen once. What was sequenced was PBMCs. The receptors derive from a man aged 18 to 30 in good health and CMV-seronegative.

The sample holds one count of this clone. The genes are TRBV23-1 and TRBJ1-1, with 8 bases aligning to TRBD1. TRBV23-1 is reported as an ORF; its role is uncertain. V shed 6 bases, J shed 5 bases, and the junction held 11 bases outside the gene matches. The CDR3 has 15 amino acids. The CDR3 is CASSPLGRGLTEAFF. The CDR3 DNA sequence: TGCGCCAGCAGCCCACTGGGCAGGGGGCTTACTGAAGCTTTCTTT.

This chain connects TRBV19 to TRBJ1-5; D gene unclear. The CDR3 consists of 14 residues. Trimming left V 3 bases short and J 4 bases short, with 10 bases between. From germline, CDR1 is LNHDA and CDR2 SQIVND (reference sequence). The CDR3 bases are TGTGCCAGTAGTATTTTCGGTTCGAATCAGCCCCAGCATTTT. Translated: CASSIFGSNQPQHF.

The chain uses TRBV5-5 and TRBJ1-1; 8 bases align to TRBD1. Germline lookup yields CDR1 SGHKS and CDR2 YYEKEE (reference sequence). This CDR3 comprises 18 residues. Trimming removed 0 bases from V and 0 bases from J; junction bases left unmatched: 10. The CDR3 coding sequence is TGTGCCAGCAGCTTGGTCCCCGGACAGGGAATTATGAACACTGAAGCTTTCTTT. As protein: CASSLVPGQGIMNTEAFF. The full variable domain, with the rest looked up from reference TRBV5-5 and TRBJ1-1, is DAGVTQSPTHLIKTRGQQVTLRCSPISGHKSVSWYQQVLGQGPQFIFQYYEKEERGRGNFPDRFSARQFPNYSSELNVNALLLGDSALYLCASSLVPGQGIMNTEAFFGQGTRLTVV.

The chain uses TRBV5-1 and TRBJ2-7, with 7 positions matching TRBD1. The trim removed 2 bases at V and 6 bases at J, leaving 8 bases unmatched. The CDR3 consists of 14 residues. The germline CDR1 and CDR2 sequences are SGHRS and YFSETQ. CDR3 nucleotides: TGCGCCAGCAGCTTTCAACAGGGGTCTGGCGAGCAGTACTTC. This translates into CASSFQQGSGEQYF.

This clone was picked up a small number of times. Here the CDR3 reads CASSILGTSSEAFF. The CDR3 region has the DNA TGTGCCAGCAGCATACTGGGGACATCCTCTGAAGCTTTCTTT. The chain combines TRBV21-1 with TRBJ1-1; the table's D call of TRBD1 was not tested on the DNA. TRBV21-1 is designated a pseudogene. The CDR3 covers 14 residues.

CDR3 sequence (DNA): TGTGCCAGCAGCCTCCAGCGGCCGGGCACCGGGGAGCTGTTTTTT. It yields the protein CASSLQRPGTGELFF. The genes are TRBV7-3 and TRBJ2-2; perhaps TRBD2 as D (5 bases). The CDR3 totals 15 residues. Trimming left V 5 bases short and J 4 bases short, with 14 bases between. The V gene's germline CDR1 is SGHTA and CDR2 FQGTGA.

V and J are TRBV15 and TRBJ2-7, with 11 bases lining up with TRBD2. Per germline, CDR1 LNHNV and CDR2 YYDKDF (reference sequence). The CDR3 contains 16 residues. Trimming cost V 4 bases and J 0 bases; bases outside gene matches: 5. In DNA, the CDR3 is TGTGCCACCAGCACAGGACTAGCGGGCTACTCCTACGAGCAGTACTTC. This codes for CATSTGLAGYSYEQYF.

The rearrangement joins TRBV5-1 to TRBJ1-1; D might be TRBD1 (6 bases). Trimming removed 7 bases from V and 9 bases from J, with 13 bases in between. The germline CDR1 and CDR2 sequences are SGHRS and YFSETQ. The CDR3 is 11 amino acids. In DNA form, the CDR3 reads TGCGCCAGCCGCCCCACAGGGAAAGCTTTCTTT. This sequence encodes CASRPTGKAFF.

J is TRBJ2-3 and V is TRBV5-1, with D maybe TRBD2 (5 bases). Between the trimmed V and J ends, which lost 10 bases and 2 bases, there was a span of 17 bases. Looked up from germline, CDR1 is SGHRS and CDR2 is YFSETQ. CDR3 size: 14 residues. CDR3 region: CASTEGRTTDTQYF. CDR3 coding DNA: TGCGCCTCCACCGAGGGTCGGACCACAGATACGCAGTATTTT.

The chain combines TRBV25-1 with TRBJ1-2; D not resolved. The V end was cut by 5 bases, the J end by 1 base, with 8 bases between. The CDR3 spans 13 residues. Germline V CDR1 and CDR2: MGHDK, SYGVNS. DNA of the CDR3: TGTGCCAGCAGTCTAACCCTTAACTATGGCTACACCTTC. Encoded protein: CASSLTLNYGYTF.

The CDR3 DNA sequence: TGTGCCAGCAGCCCCTGGGACTTACCCACAGCAGATACGCAGTATTTT. It is translated as CASSPWDLPTADTQYF. The chain recombines TRBV9 with TRBJ2-3, with D possibly matching TRBD2 (6 bases). There are 16 residues in the CDR3. The V end lost 4 bases, the J end lost 4 bases, and 19 bases lay between the germline ends. Germline V gene data show CDR1 as SGDLS and CDR2 as YYNGEE.

This rearrangement joins TRBV27 to TRBJ2-3; 9 positions match TRBD2. The V gene's germline CDR1 is MNHEY and CDR2 SMNVEV (reference sequence). With V trimmed by 4 bases and J by 2 bases, 4 bases remained unmatched. The CDR3 is 15 residues long. In DNA, the CDR3 is TGTGCCAGCAGTTCGGGACTAGCCGTCACAGATACGCAGTATTTT. Translation: CASSSGLAVTDTQYF.

This clone was seen only once. The chain carries TRBV18 and TRBJ2-3; a possible D gene is TRBD1 (6 bases). The CDR3 has 17 amino acids. Germline V lookup: CDR1 KGHSH, CDR2 LQKENI. V lost 0 bases and J lost 2, with 15 bases in between. This chain's CDR3 is CASSPPGGNRHTDTQYF. The CDR3 DNA is TGTGCCAGCTCACCACCAGGGGGAAACAGGCACACAGATACGCAGTATTTT.

This clone was seen only a few times. V is TRBV10-3 and J is TRBJ1-2; D may be TRBD1 (5 bases). There are 14 residues in the CDR3. CDR1 and CDR2 from the germline V gene are ENHRY and SYGVKD. Trimming removed 4 bases from V and 4 bases from J, with 13 bases in between. CDR3: CAISVQGQSYGYTF. CDR3 coding DNA: TGTGCCATCAGTGTGCAGGGTCAATCCTATGGCTACACCTTC.

This rearrangement joins TRBV12-5 to TRBJ1-2; D unclear. The CDR3 is 13 residues long. The V end was cut by 3 bases, the J end by 8 bases, with 13 bases between. CDR1 is LGHNT and CDR2 is FRNRAP in the germline V gene. The CDR3 here is CASGLLAAGGYTF. CDR3 coding DNA: TGTGCTAGTGGTTTATTGGCGGCTGGGGGCTACACCTTC.

This clone was picked up one time. A read error may produce the germline difference seen at one junction end. The chain recombines TRBV7-9 with TRBJ2-3; no definite D call. The CDR3 runs 12 residues. The germline gives CDR1 SEHNR, CDR2 FQNEAQ (reference sequence). The chain's CDR3 is CSSSPLTDTQYF. In DNA form, the CDR3 reads TGTTCCAGCAGCCCACTGACAGATACGCAGTATTTT.

The chain carries TRBV7-9 and TRBJ2-7, with 9 bases that match TRBD1. Trimming cost V 5 bases and J 3 bases; bases outside gene matches: 5. Germline-derived CDR1 and CDR2 are SEHNR and FQNEAQ (reference sequence). The CDR3 is 14 amino acids. The CDR3 nucleotides are TGTGCCAGCAGCCCTCACAGGGGGCTCTACGAGCAGTACTTC. Its translation: CASSPHRGLYEQYF.

This clone was found a few times. Other nucleotide sequences from this sample produce the same CDR3. The J gene is TRBJ1-1, the V gene TRBV28; 9 bases are a match to TRBD1. This CDR3 has 15 residues. With 4 bases clipped from V and 5 bases from J, the junction kept 8 bases outside the gene matches. Germline values: CDR1 MDHEN, CDR2 SYDVKM. The CDR3 DNA reads as TGTGCCAGCAGTTCCACCGGGACAGGGTGGACTGAAGCTTTCTTT. Translated, it gives CASSSTGTGWTEAFF.

This clone was recorded a few times. The rearrangement links TRBV5-1 to TRBJ1-1; no definite D call. Germline assignment: CDR1 SGHRS and CDR2 YFSETQ. V was pared by 1 base and J by 0 bases, with 7 bases between. This CDR3 is 14 amino acids long. The CDR3 loop is CASSLLPVNTEAFF. DNA for the CDR3: TGCGCCAGCAGCTTGTTGCCAGTGAACACTGAAGCTTTCTTT.

In its sample, this clone was seen a few times. The chain links TRBV5-1 to TRBJ1-1; the match to TRBD1 covers 11 bases. Germline assignment: CDR1 SGHRS and CDR2 YFSETQ. The CDR3 length is 14 residues. Trimming at V came to 2 bases and at J to 7 bases, leaving 4 bases not matched to a gene. CDR3 loop: CASSLRTGGDEAFF. DNA of the CDR3: TGCGCCAGCAGCTTAAGGACAGGGGGCGATGAAGCTTTCTTT.

This clone appeared a single time. The rearrangement uses TRBV5-5 and TRBJ2-5, with 7 bases lining up with TRBD1. The CDR3 spans 15 residues. Germline V gene lookup returns CDR1 SGHKS and CDR2 YYEKEE (reference sequence). V gave up 4 bases and J gave up 6 bases; unmatched junction bases: 12. This chain's CDR3 is CASSVDRNERKTQYF. In DNA, the CDR3 is TGTGCCAGCAGCGTGGACAGGAACGAGAGGAAGACCCAGTACTTC.

The chain employs TRBV6-1 and TRBJ2-5; 15 positions agree with TRBD2. This CDR3 comprises 15 residues. V lost 6 bases, J lost 4 bases, and 3 bases stayed unmatched. Germline V CDR1 and CDR2: MNHNS, SASEGT. The CDR3 loop is CASRSGLAGGETQYF. For the CDR3, the DNA is TGTGCCAGCAGATCGGGACTAGCGGGAGGAGAGACCCAGTACTTC.

J is TRBJ2-7 and V is TRBV4-1; 9 bases fit TRBD2. This CDR3 is 17 amino acids long. Germline trimming cut 0 bases from V and 4 bases from J; bases unmatched to any gene: 10. CDR1 and CDR2 (germline): MGHRA, YSYEKL. CDR3 amino acids: CASSQDMPTSGSYEQYF. The CDR3 DNA sequence: TGCGCCAGCAGCCAAGATATGCCTACTAGCGGGTCTTACGAGCAGTACTTC.

The V call is TRBV6-1, the J call TRBJ2-5; 9 bases map to TRBD1. The J segment lost 7 bases and the V segment lost 2 bases, leaving 8 bases of the junction unmatched. Germline CDR1 reads MNHNS; CDR2 reads SASEGT. CDR3 length equals 15 residues. The CDR3, as DNA: TGTGCCAGCAGTGAATTAACAGGGGGCCGGGGGACCCAGTACTTC. Encoded protein: CASSELTGGRGTQYF.

The chain has TRBV18 and TRBJ1-3; D unclear. The V and J ends lost 0 bases and 7 bases respectively, with 7 bases between them. CDR3 length: 13 amino acids. Germline values: CDR1 KGHSH, CDR2 LQKENI. Here the CDR3 reads CASSPPNRNTIYF. The CDR3 DNA reads as TGTGCCAGCTCACCACCGAATCGGAACACCATATATTTT.

This clone has a handful of counts. The rearrangement uses TRBV28 and TRBJ2-1, with TRBD2 identical over 13 bases. In germline, CDR1 is MDHEN, CDR2 SYDVKM. V shed 4 bases and J 0 bases; nucleotides not matched to a gene: 3. CDR3 length: 17 residues. As DNA, the CDR3 is TGTGCCAGCAGTTCCGGACTAGCGGGAGTCTCCTACAATGAGCAGTTCTTC. This gives the protein CASSSGLAGVSYNEQFF.